The sequence of this T cell receptor (beta chain) was determined in a study of T cell responses to AZD1222 COVID-19 vaccine. General study results and limits: Spike-specific TCR breadth rose after two AZD1222 doses, and depth rose as well. Distributed over spike, vaccine-associated CD4 TCRs predominated at 160-218 and 743-854.

Trimming stripped 8 bases from V and 5 bases from J, with 6 bases between. From germline, CDR1 is LGHDT and CDR2 YNNKEL (reference sequence). There are 11 residues in the CDR3. About this clone: Its antigen is not known.

Libraries were prepared by immunoSEQ multiplex PCR; TCRdb keeps only in-frame clonotypes and omits some of them. In the table there are approximately 76,000 clones, approximately 90% of which are singletons. The rearrangement joins TRBV3-1 (or the pseudogene TRBV3-2) to TRBJ2-2, with D possibly TRBD1 on 6 matching bases. The sequence was obtained from an adult in good health. Sequenced here: peripheral blood, sampled on day 0 of MenACWY control vaccination. CDR3 nucleotides: TGTGCCAGCCAGGGGACCGGGGAGCTGTTTTTT. It is translated as CASQGTGELFF.